The clone carrying this T cell receptor (beta chain) was seen only a few times. The data originate from a study of blood T cell repertoires in COVID-19. Study at large: The samples span acute and convalescent COVID-19 from the United States, Italy and Spain. PBMCs, B-cell-depleted T cells, or T cells were the source of the cDNA or gDNA that made up the material.

In the authors' workflow: The authors estimated nucleated cell counts from reference gene primer amplification. TCRdb's table, derived via immunoSEQ multiplex PCR, lists solely in-frame clones and lacks some. For V, J and clone size, that table is used; D and trimming come from the DNA. This sample has around 100,000 clones, with 85% found just once. Sequences were obtained from peripheral blood. The source is a woman aged 70-85 years with active or convalescent COVID-19.

The CDR3 DNA sequence: TGTGCCAGCAGCTTGGATGGGGCACCCCAAGAGACCCAGTACTTC. This encodes CASSLDGAPQETQYF. The chain has TRBV11-2 and TRBJ2-5; possibly TRBD1 for D (5 bases). Germline CDR1 SGHAT, CDR2 FQNNGV. Trimming stripped 3 bases from V and 1 base from J, with 12 bases between. The CDR3 contains 15 residues.